This T cell receptor (beta chain) came from a study of blood T cell repertoires in COVID-19. Study information: COVID-19 samples from acute and convalescent phases originated in the United States, Italy and Spain.

Sequencing used immunoSEQ multiplex PCR; TCRdb keeps in-frame clones, though not all of them. The data show around 370,000 clones, about 87% seen once. The Seattle patients joined while their infection was active and were tracked longitudinally afterward. Sequences were obtained from peripheral blood. This clonotype originated in a woman in her forties or fifties with COVID-19, enrolled during active disease.

The CDR3 loop is CASSQGIGLAAASGANVLTF. The DNA of the CDR3 is TGTGCCAGCAGCCAAGGGATAGGACTAGCGGCGGCCTCTGGGGCCAACGTCCTGACTTTC. The chain has TRBV14 and TRBJ2-6, with 10 bases that match TRBD2. The length of the CDR3 is 20 residues. Germline values: CDR1 SGHDN, CDR2 FVKESK. Trimming at V came to 1 base and at J to 0 bases, leaving 9 bases not matched to a gene.